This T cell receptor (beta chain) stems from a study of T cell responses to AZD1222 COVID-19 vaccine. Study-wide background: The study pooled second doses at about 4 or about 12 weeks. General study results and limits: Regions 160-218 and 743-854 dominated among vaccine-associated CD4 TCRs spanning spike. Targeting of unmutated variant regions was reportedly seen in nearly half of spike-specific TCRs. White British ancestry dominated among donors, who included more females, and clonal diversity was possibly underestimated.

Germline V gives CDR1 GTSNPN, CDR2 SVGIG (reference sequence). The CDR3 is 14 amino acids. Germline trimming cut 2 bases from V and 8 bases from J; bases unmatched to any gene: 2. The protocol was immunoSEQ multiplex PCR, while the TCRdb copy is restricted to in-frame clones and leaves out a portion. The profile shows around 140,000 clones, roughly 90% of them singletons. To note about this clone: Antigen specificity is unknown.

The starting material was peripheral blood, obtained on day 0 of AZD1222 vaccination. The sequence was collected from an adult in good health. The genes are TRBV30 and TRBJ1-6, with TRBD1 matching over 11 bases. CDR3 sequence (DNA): TGTGCCTGGAGTTCGGGACAGGGGGATTCACCCCTCCACTTT. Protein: CAWSSGQGDSPLHF.